Following are 3 T cell receptor beta chains from one sample sequenced in a study of blood T cell repertoires in COVID-19. Assay: immunoSEQ multiplex PCR; the TCRdb copy retains only in-frame clones and omits some. The repertoire has 390,000 or so clones, roughly nine tenths of them found once; the top ten carry around 3%. Sequences were obtained from peripheral blood. These receptors were taken from a woman in her twenties or thirties with COVID-19, enrolled during active disease.

This chain links TRBV7-6 with TRBJ2-3; TRBD2 aligns across 13 bases. V lost 9 bases to trimming and J lost 4 bases; unmatched junction nucleotides: 7. The CDR3 is made up of 15 amino acids. From germline, CDR1 is SGHVS and CDR2 FNYEAQ. CDR3 amino acids: CASTSTSGRADTQYF. CDR3 DNA: TGTGCCAGTACGAGTACTAGCGGGAGGGCAGATACGCAGTATTTT.

The rearrangement links TRBV4-3 to TRBJ2-7, with 7 nucleotides matching TRBD1. The trim removed 3 bases at V and 4 bases at J, leaving 9 bases unmatched. Looked up from germline, CDR1 is LGHNA and CDR2 is YSLEER. The CDR3 runs 15 residues. This CDR3 reads CASSQPRDRRYEQYV. The DNA of the CDR3 is TGCGCCAGCAGCCAGCCGAGGGACAGACGATACGAGCAGTACGTC.

The gene calls are TRBV7-9 and TRBJ2-3, with 9 bases matching TRBD2. Per the germline V gene, CDR1 is SEHNR and CDR2 is FQNEAQ (reference sequence). V gave up 3 bases and J gave up 1 base; unmatched junction bases: 8. The CDR3 is 17 amino acids. In nucleotides, the CDR3 is TGTGCCAGCAGCTTCTCGTTAGCGGGAGAGGGCACAGATACGCAGTATTTT. Its protein is CASSFSLAGEGTDTQYF.